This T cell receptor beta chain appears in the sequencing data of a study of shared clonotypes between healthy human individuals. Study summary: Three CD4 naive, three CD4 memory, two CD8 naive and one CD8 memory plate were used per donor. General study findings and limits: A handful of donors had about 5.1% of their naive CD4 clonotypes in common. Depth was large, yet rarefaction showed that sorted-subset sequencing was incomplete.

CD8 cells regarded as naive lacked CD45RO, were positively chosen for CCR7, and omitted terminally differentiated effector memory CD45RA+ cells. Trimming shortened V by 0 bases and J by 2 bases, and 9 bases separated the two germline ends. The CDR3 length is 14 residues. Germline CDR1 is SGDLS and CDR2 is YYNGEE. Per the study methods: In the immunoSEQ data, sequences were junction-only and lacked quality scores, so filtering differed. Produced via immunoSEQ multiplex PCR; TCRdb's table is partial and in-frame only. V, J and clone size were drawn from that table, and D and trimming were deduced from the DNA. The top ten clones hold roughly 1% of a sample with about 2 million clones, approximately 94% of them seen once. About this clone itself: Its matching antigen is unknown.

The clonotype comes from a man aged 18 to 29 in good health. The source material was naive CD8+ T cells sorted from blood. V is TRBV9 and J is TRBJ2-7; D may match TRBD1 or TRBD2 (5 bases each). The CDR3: CASSVGDVTYEQYF. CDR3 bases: TGTGCCAGCAGCGTAGGGGACGTTACCTACGAGCAGTACTTC. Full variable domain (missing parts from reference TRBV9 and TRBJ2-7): DSGVTQTPKHLITATGQRVTLRCSPRSGDLSVYWYQQSLDQGLQFLIQYYNGEERAKGNILERFSAQQFPDLHSELNLSSLELGDSALYFCASSVGDVTYEQYFGPGTRLTVT.